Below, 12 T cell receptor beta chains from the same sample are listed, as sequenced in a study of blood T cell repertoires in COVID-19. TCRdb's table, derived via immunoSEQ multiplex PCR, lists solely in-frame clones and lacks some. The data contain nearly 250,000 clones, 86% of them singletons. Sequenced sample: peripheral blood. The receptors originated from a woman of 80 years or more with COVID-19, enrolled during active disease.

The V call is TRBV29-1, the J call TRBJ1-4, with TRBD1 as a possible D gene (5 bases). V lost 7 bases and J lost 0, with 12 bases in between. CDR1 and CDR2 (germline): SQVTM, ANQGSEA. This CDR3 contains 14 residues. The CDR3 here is CSARRQPTNEKLFF. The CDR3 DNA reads TGCAGCGCAAGAAGACAGCCAACTAATGAAAAACTGTTTTTT.

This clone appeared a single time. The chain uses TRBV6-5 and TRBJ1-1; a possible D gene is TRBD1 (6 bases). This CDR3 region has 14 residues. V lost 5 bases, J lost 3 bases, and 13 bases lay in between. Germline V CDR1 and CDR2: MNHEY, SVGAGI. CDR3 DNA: TGTGCCAGCAGTAAGGCTGGGGGCGACACTGAAGCTTTCTTT. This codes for CASSKAGGDTEAFF.

The CDR3 is CASSGPGAEQFF. CDR3 DNA sequence: TGTGCCAGCAGCGGCCCCGGTGCTGAGCAGTTCTTC. The genes are TRBV9 and TRBJ2-1; no clear D gene. CDR1 is SGDLS, CDR2 YYNGEE, per germline. The V and J ends lost 3 bases and 9 bases respectively, with 10 bases between them. The CDR3 is 12 amino acids.

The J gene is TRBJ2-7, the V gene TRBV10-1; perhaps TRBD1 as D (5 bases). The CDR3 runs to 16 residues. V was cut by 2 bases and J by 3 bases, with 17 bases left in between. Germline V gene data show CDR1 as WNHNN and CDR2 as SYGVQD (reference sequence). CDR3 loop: CASSEAQAPGLYEQYF. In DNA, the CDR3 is TGCGCCAGCAGTGAGGCCCAGGCCCCAGGGCTCTACGAGCAGTACTTC.

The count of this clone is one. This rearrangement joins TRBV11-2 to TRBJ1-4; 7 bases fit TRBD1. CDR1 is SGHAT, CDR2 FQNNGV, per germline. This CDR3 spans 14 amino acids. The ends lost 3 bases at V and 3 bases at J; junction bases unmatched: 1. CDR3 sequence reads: CASSFTGANEKLFF. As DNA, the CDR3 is TGTGCCAGCAGCTTTACAGGGGCTAATGAAAAACTGTTTTTT.

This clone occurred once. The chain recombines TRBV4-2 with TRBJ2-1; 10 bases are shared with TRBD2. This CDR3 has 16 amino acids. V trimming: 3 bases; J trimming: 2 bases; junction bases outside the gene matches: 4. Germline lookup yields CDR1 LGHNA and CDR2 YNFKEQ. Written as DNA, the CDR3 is TGTGCCAGCAGCCAGGAAAGCGGGGGGGCCTACAATGAGCAGTTCTTC. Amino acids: CASSQESGGAYNEQFF.

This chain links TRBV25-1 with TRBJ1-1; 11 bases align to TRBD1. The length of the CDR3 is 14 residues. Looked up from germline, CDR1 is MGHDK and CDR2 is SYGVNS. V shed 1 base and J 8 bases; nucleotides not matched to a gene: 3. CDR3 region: CASSEWTGGGEAFF. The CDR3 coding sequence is TGTGCCAGCAGTGAATGGACAGGGGGCGGGGAAGCTTTCTTT.

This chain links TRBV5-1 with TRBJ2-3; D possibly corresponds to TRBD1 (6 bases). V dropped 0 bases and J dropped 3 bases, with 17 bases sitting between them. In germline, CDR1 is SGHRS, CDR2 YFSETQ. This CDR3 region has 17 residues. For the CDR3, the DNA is TGCGCCAGCAGCTTGGCTAGGGACACATCCTCTACAGATACGCAGTATTTT. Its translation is CASSLARDTSSTDTQYF. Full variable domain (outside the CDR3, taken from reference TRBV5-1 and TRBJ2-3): KAGVTQTPRYLIKTRGQQVTLSCSPISGHRSVSWYQQTPGQGLQFLFEYFSETQRNKGNFPGRFSGRQFSNSRSEMNVSTLELGDSALYLCASSLARDTSSTDTQYFGPGTRLTVL.

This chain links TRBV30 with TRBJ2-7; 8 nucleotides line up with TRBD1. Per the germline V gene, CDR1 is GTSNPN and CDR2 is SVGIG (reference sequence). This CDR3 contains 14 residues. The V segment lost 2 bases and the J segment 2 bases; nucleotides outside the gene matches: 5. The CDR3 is CAWSYGQGAYEQYF. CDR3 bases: TGTGCCTGGAGTTATGGACAGGGTGCCTACGAGCAGTACTTC.

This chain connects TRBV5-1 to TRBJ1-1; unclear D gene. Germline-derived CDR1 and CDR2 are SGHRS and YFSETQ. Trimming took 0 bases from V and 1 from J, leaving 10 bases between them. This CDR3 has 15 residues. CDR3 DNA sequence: TGCGCCAGCAGCTTGGATCCGAGCGGGAACACTGAAGCTTTCTTT. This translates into CASSLDPSGNTEAFF. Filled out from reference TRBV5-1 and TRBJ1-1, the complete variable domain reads KAGVTQTPRYLIKTRGQQVTLSCSPISGHRSVSWYQQTPGQGLQFLFEYFSETQRNKGNFPGRFSGRQFSNSRSEMNVSTLELGDSALYLCASSLDPSGNTEAFFGQGTRLTVV.

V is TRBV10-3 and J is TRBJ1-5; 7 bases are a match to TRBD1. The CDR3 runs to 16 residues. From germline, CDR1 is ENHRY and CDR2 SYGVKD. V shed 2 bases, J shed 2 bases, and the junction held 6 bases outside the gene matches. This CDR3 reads CAISETGAPGNQPQHF. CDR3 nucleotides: TGTGCCATCAGTGAGACAGGGGCACCGGGCAATCAGCCCCAGCATTTT.

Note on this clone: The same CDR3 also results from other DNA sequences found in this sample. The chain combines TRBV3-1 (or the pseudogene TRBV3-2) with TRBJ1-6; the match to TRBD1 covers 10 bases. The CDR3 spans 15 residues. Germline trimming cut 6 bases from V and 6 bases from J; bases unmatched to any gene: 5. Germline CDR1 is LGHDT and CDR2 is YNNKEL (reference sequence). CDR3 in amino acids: CASSPRDRGNSPLHF. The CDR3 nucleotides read TGTGCCAGCAGTCCCCGGGACAGGGGTAATTCACCCCTCCACTTT.